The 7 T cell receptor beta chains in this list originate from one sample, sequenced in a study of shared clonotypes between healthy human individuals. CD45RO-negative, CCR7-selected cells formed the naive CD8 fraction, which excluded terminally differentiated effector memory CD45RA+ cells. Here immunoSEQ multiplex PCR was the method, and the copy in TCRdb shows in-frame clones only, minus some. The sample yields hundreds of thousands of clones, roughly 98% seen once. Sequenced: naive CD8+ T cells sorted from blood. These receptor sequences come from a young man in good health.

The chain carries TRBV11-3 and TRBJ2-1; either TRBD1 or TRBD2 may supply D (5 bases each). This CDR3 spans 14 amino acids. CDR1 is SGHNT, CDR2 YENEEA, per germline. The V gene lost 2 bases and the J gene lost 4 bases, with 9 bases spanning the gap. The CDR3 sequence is CASSLRGRYNEQFF. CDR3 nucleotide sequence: TGTGCCAGCAGCTTAAGGGGACGTTACAATGAGCAGTTCTTC. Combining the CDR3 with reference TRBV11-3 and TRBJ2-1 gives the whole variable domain EAGVVQSPRYKIIEKKQPVAFWCNPISGHNTLYWYLQNLGQGPELLIRYENEEAVDDSQLPKDRFSAERLKGVDSTLKIQPAELGDSAVYLCASSLRGRYNEQFFGPGTRLTVL.

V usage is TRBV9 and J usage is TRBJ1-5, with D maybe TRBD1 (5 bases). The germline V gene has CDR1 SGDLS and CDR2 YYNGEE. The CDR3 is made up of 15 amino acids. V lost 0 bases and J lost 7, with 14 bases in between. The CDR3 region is CASSVAGTPMQPQHF. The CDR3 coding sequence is TGTGCCAGCAGCGTAGCTGGGACGCCCATGCAGCCCCAGCATTTT.

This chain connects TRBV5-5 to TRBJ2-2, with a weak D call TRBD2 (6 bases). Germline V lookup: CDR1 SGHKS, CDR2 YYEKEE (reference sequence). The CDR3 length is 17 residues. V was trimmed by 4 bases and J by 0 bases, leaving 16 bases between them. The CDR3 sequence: CASSPSVAESNTGELFF. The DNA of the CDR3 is TGTGCCAGCAGCCCTAGTGTAGCGGAGTCGAACACCGGGGAGCTGTTTTTT.

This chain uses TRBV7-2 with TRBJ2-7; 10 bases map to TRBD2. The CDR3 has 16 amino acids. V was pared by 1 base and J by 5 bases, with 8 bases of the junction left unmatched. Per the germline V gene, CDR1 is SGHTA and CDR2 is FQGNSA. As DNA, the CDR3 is TGTGCCAGCAGCTTAGGAGCGGGAGGGCCGGTAAACGAGCAGTACTTC. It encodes CASSLGAGGPVNEQYF.

In nucleotides, the CDR3 is TGTGCCAGCAGCCCCCATGTGGGCGGGATTGAAGCTTTCTTT. Translated: CASSPHVGGIEAFF. The chain couples TRBV9 to TRBJ1-1; D gene uncertain. Germline CDR1 reads SGDLS; CDR2 reads YYNGEE. Trimming cost V 4 bases and J 7 bases, with 17 bases left between them. The CDR3 length is 14 residues.

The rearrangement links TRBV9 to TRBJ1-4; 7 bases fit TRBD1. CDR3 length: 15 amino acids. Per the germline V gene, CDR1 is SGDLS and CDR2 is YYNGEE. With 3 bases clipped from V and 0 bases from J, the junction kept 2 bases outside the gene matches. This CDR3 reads CASSAGQATNEKLFF. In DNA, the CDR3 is TGTGCCAGCAGCGCCGGACAGGCAACTAATGAAAAACTGTTTTTT.

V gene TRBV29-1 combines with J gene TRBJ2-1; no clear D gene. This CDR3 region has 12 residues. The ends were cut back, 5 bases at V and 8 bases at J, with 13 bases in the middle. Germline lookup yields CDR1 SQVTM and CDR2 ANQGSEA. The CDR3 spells CSVLGPGYEQFF. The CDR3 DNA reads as TGCAGCGTTCTCGGGCCTGGATATGAGCAGTTCTTC.